This entry lists 16 T cell receptor beta chains sequenced from one sample in a study of shared clonotypes between healthy human individuals. Using immunoSEQ multiplex PCR, the repertoire was profiled, and TCRdb retains in-frame clones only, with some absent. The sample lists more than 2,000,000 clones; around 94% were seen once. Sequences were obtained from naive CD4+ T cells sorted from blood. Specified subset: CD45RA+ positively selected. Receptors originate from a man between 18 and 35 years old in good health.

This rearrangement joins TRBV5-5 to TRBJ2-5; D might be TRBD1 or TRBD2, each matching 5 bases. Trimming cost V 5 bases and J 1 base, with 9 bases left between them. The CDR3 has 13 residues. Germline V CDR1 and CDR2: SGHKS, YYEKEE (reference sequence). The CDR3 here is CASRFGGQETQYF. DNA of the CDR3: TGTGCCAGCAGATTTGGGGGCCAAGAGACCCAGTACTTC.

A few counts support this clone. The chain links TRBV6-6 to TRBJ1-5, with 7 bases aligning to TRBD1. The germline gives CDR1 MNHNY, CDR2 SVGAGI (reference sequence). The CDR3 has 15 residues. Trimming at V came to 0 bases and at J to 7 bases, leaving 6 bases not matched to a gene. CDR3 sequence: CASSYSDRTRQPQHF. In DNA, the CDR3 is TGTGCCAGCAGTTACTCGGACAGGACGAGACAGCCCCAGCATTTT.

The chain is built from TRBV28 and TRBJ2-7; maybe TRBD1 (7 bases). Germline V lookup: CDR1 MDHEN, CDR2 SYDVKM. The CDR3 has 16 residues. The V end was cut by 7 bases, the J end by 0 bases, with 19 bases between. DNA of the CDR3: TGTGCCAGCACTAGAGGAGGGGGCGCCTACTCCTACGAGCAGTACTTC. This encodes CASTRGGGAYSYEQYF. Using reference TRBV28 and TRBJ2-7 for the parts outside the CDR3, the full variable domain is DVKVTQSSRYLVKRTGEKVFLECVQDMDHENMFWYRQDPGLGLRLIYFSYDVKMKEKGDIPEGYSVSREKKERFSLILESASTNQTSMYLCASTRGGGAYSYEQYFGPGTRLTVT.

With regard to this clone: The same CDR3 can be traced to other DNA sequences in this sample. The rearrangement links TRBV30 to TRBJ2-7, with D possibly TRBD2 on 5 matching bases. CDR1 is GTSNPN and CDR2 is SVGIG in the germline V gene (reference sequence). V lost 0 bases and J 2 bases, leaving 8 bases between the germline ends. The CDR3 consists of 13 residues. The CDR3 here is CAWSVAVAYEQYF. For the CDR3, the DNA is TGTGCCTGGAGTGTAGCGGTTGCCTACGAGCAGTACTTC.

The chain is built from TRBV30 and TRBJ2-5, with TRBD1 as a possible D gene (6 bases). The DNA end is a closer match to TRBJ2-7, so the J assignment may be wrong. The CDR3 contains 17 residues. CDR1 GTSNPN and CDR2 SVGIG come from the germline V gene (reference sequence). CDR3 nucleotides: TGTGCCTGGAGCCCTACAGGGCACGGTTCTCCCCGGAGCGAGCAGTACTTC. Its protein product is CAWSPTGHGSPRSEQYF.

The chain employs TRBV4-1 and TRBJ2-3; D may be TRBD1 (5 bases). The CDR3 sequence is 17 residues long. V was trimmed by 0 bases and J by 3 bases, leaving 16 bases between them. In germline, CDR1 is MGHRA, CDR2 YSYEKL. The CDR3 DNA follows: TGCGCCAGCAGCCAAGATAGGATAGCAGGGTGGACAGATACGCAGTATTTT. Translation: CASSQDRIAGWTDTQYF.

J is TRBJ1-1 and V is TRBV5-1; D is perhaps TRBD1 (6 bases). V dropped 4 bases and J dropped 0 bases, with 16 bases sitting between them. The CDR3 loop spans 16 amino acids. Germline lookup yields CDR1 SGHRS and CDR2 YFSETQ. The CDR3 coding sequence is TGCGCCAGCAGCGCCGGGTTCGGGACATTGAACACTGAAGCTTTCTTT. It yields the protein CASSAGFGTLNTEAFF. The whole variable domain, filled in from reference TRBV5-1 and TRBJ1-1, reads KAGVTQTPRYLIKTRGQQVTLSCSPISGHRSVSWYQQTPGQGLQFLFEYFSETQRNKGNFPGRFSGRQFSNSRSEMNVSTLELGDSALYLCASSAGFGTLNTEAFFGQGTRLTVV.

The V and J genes are TRBV10-3 and TRBJ2-3; tentative D call: TRBD2 (6 bases). Germline V gene lookup returns CDR1 ENHRY and CDR2 SYGVKD. The length of the CDR3 is 15 residues. The ends were cut back, 11 bases at V and 0 bases at J, with 18 bases in the middle. The CDR3 is CASKRTGDSTDTQYF. Here the CDR3 DNA reads TGTGCCTCTAAACGTACGGGGGATAGCACAGATACGCAGTATTTT.

The chain carries TRBV6-1 and TRBJ1-6; D not resolved. The ends were cut back, 7 bases at V and 0 bases at J, with 10 bases in the middle. The CDR3 spans 15 residues. Germline CDR1 is MNHNS and CDR2 is SASEGT. The CDR3 DNA is TGTGCCAGCACTCGACGGAGCTCCTATAATTCACCCCTCCACTTT. It encodes CASTRRSSYNSPLHF.

This clone was seen a single time. V is TRBV30 and J is TRBJ1-2; TRBD1 is a possible D gene (6 bases). This CDR3 is built from 12 residues. The ends were cut back, 5 bases at V and 7 bases at J, with 14 bases in the middle. Germline CDR1 is GTSNPN and CDR2 is SVGIG (reference sequence). In DNA form, the CDR3 reads TGTGCCTGGGAGGTCGCAGGGGTTGGCTACACCTTC. This codes for CAWEVAGVGYTF.

On this clone: The same CDR3 can be traced to other DNA sequences in this sample. J is TRBJ2-2 and V is TRBV5-1; D gene unclear. The ends were cut back, 2 bases at V and 0 bases at J, with 8 bases in the middle. Germline V gene lookup returns CDR1 SGHRS and CDR2 YFSETQ. This CDR3 is built from 15 residues. This CDR3 reads CASSFDTANTGELFF. CDR3 DNA sequence: TGCGCCAGCAGCTTTGACACGGCGAACACCGGGGAGCTGTTTTTT.

V gene TRBV7-3 combines with J gene TRBJ2-3, with 7 bases lining up with TRBD1. From germline, CDR1 is SGHTA and CDR2 FQGTGA. Trimming cost V 4 bases and J 2 bases; bases outside gene matches: 9. The CDR3 is 16 residues long. This CDR3 reads CASSSVDRVLTDTQYF. In DNA, the CDR3 is TGTGCCAGCAGCTCCGTCGACAGGGTGCTCACAGATACGCAGTATTTT.

CDR3 protein: CASSVAAAVNQPQHF. CDR3 DNA: TGTGCCAGCAGCGTAGCGGCGGCAGTAAATCAGCCCCAGCATTTT. The rearrangement links TRBV9 to TRBJ1-5; D ambiguous. CDR1 SGDLS and CDR2 YYNGEE come from the germline V gene. The CDR3 length is 15 residues. The V gene lost 0 bases and the J gene lost 4 bases, with 11 bases spanning the gap.

The chain uses TRBV5-4 and TRBJ2-3; 7 bases fit TRBD2. Germline lookup yields CDR1 SGHNT and CDR2 YYREEE (reference sequence). The CDR3 runs 16 residues. The junction had 11 bases not matched to a gene; V was cut back by 4 bases and J by 3 bases. The CDR3 loop is CASSPMGGSGTDTQYF. The CDR3 bases are TGTGCCAGCAGCCCTATGGGCGGGAGTGGGACAGATACGCAGTATTTT.

For this clone: This CDR3 is also generated by other DNA sequences in the sample. This sequence joins TRBV5-1 and TRBJ2-7; 8 bases are a match to TRBD1. Germline V gives CDR1 SGHRS, CDR2 YFSETQ. J gave up 0 bases and V 0 bases, and 2 bases lay outside the gene matches. CDR3 length equals 15 residues. The CDR3 DNA is TGCGCCAGCAGCTTGGAAGGACAGGGCTCCTACGAGCAGTACTTC. Protein product: CASSLEGQGSYEQYF.

CDR3 sequence reads: CASSERGGDGTQPQHF. The CDR3 DNA reads as TGTGCCAGCAGTGAAAGGGGCGGAGACGGTACTCAGCCCCAGCATTTT. V usage is TRBV2 and J usage is TRBJ1-5; D may be TRBD1 (5 bases). In germline, CDR1 is SNHLY, CDR2 FYNNEI. There are 16 residues in the CDR3. Trimming stripped 2 bases from V and 6 bases from J, with 17 bases between. Full variable domain (outside the CDR3, taken from reference TRBV2 and TRBJ1-5): EPEVTQTPSHQVTQMGQEVILRCVPISNHLYFYWYRQILGQKVEFLVSFYNNEISEKSEIFDDQFSVERPDGSNFTLKIRSTKLEDSAMYFCASSERGGDGTQPQHFGDGTRLSIL.